The source of this TCR beta chain is a study of shared clonotypes between healthy human individuals. Overall study: Researchers drew samples from a couple of women and a few men aged 18 to 49.

There are 13 residues in the CDR3. Trimming removed 2 bases from V and 3 bases from J, with 10 bases in between. Germline V lookup: CDR1 GTSNPN, CDR2 SVGIG (reference sequence). The study used some 100 million PBMCs per unsorted sample for genomic DNA. Assay used: immunoSEQ multiplex PCR; TCRdb lists only in-frame clones, some missing. The sample includes roughly 510,000 clones, about 80% of them seen just once. This TCR came from a woman in her thirties or forties in good health. Some clones in this sample may be carry-over from other donors' samples. The chain combines TRBV30 with TRBJ1-1; D perhaps matches TRBD1 (6 bases). The sample was PBMCs. The CDR3 here is CAWSIGQYTEAFF. In DNA form, the CDR3 reads TGTGCCTGGAGTATTGGACAGTACACTGAAGCTTTCTTT.